The following is a TCR beta chain sequence with its context. Its antigen remains unknown. The data derive from a study of CD8+ T cells in alopecia areata. The overall study: Tofacitinib was given for 6 to 18 months, then stopped for 6 months.

RNA was isolated and reverse transcribed to cDNA, the sequencing template. Data came from immunoSEQ multiplex PCR; TCRdb stores just in-frame clones and leaves some out. The table includes about 150,000 clones, around 47% detected once. Study results and caveats: Whereas mice showed it more clearly, TCR sharing across patients was murkier, possibly because of HLA.

Lesional scalp punch biopsies and peripheral blood were collected from alopecia areata patients. Germline V lookup: CDR1 MNHEY, CDR2 SMNVEV (reference sequence). The V end was cut by 4 bases, the J end by 4 bases, with 14 bases between. The CDR3 runs 15 residues. This sequence originates from a human donor with alopecia areata. The chain is built from TRBV27 and TRBJ2-1; D might be TRBD2 (5 bases). Sequencing was carried out using CD4+ T cells sorted from blood. The CDR3 DNA reads TGTGCCAGCAGTTATCCCCAGCCGGGGTACAATGAGCAGTTCTTC. Amino acids: CASSYPQPGYNEQFF.